These T cell receptor beta chains were read from a single sample in a study of regulatory T cells in long-lasting Graves disease. TCRdb reprocessed the multiplex PCR reads via MiXCR and lists one record per CDR3 protein. Found here are about 350,000 distinct CDR3 sequences, roughly 17% of them singletons; the top ten hold around 20%. This sample was shared with a second study, whose subject was T cells in Graves' hyperthyroidism and ophthalmopathy.

Sequenced material: peripheral blood mononuclear cells (PBMCs), taken at new diagnosis, from a patient treated with antithyroid drugs. These receptors came from a woman aged 18-29 years with Graves disease. The CDR3 runs from the conserved cysteine through the conserved F or W. The D gene is left open where the match is weak. The listing skips clone size in some rows; elsewhere it reads once, few, many or a size class.

v_call: TRBV7-2
d_call: .
j_call: TRBJ1-2
clone_size: many
cdr3_nt: TGTGCCAGCAGCTTAAATAAGGGGGGGAACTATGGCTACACCTTC
cdr3_aa: CASSLNKGGNYGYTF

v_call: TRBV6-5
d_call: TRBD1
j_call: TRBJ1-2
clone_size: .
cdr3_nt: TGTGCCAGCAGTTACTCTAGTTCAAGGACAGGGGTAGGCTACACCTTC
cdr3_aa: CASSYSSSRTGVGYTF

v_call: TRBV2
d_call: .
j_call: TRBJ1-5
clone_size: many
cdr3_nt: TGTGCCAGCAGTGAATGGGCGCGCAATCAGCCCCAGCATTTT
cdr3_aa: CASSEWARNQPQHF

v_call: TRBV27
d_call: TRBD2
j_call: TRBJ2-7
clone_size: many
cdr3_nt: TGTGCCAGCAGGGACGGGGGGGGTTACTACGAGCAGTACTTC
cdr3_aa: CASRDGGGYYEQYF

v_call: TRBV2
d_call: TRBD1
j_call: TRBJ1-2
clone_size: .
cdr3_nt: TGTGCCAGCATTGGACCAGGGGGTAAGGGCTACACCTTC
cdr3_aa: CASIGPGGKGYTF

v_call: TRBV2
d_call: .
j_call: TRBJ2-2
clone_size: many
cdr3_nt: TGTGCCAGCAGTGCTACCCCTGGCGGGGAGCTGTTTTTT
cdr3_aa: CASSATPGGELFF

v_call: TRBV6-5
d_call: TRBD2
j_call: TRBJ2-3
clone_size: many
cdr3_nt: TGTGCCAGCAGTTACGCAAGCGGGAGTGGCACAGATACGCAGTATTTT
cdr3_aa: CASSYASGSGTDTQYF

v_call: TRBV7-2
d_call: .
j_call: TRBJ2-1
clone_size: many
cdr3_nt: TGTGCCAGCAGCTTTACCGGGACATCCTACAATGAGCAGTTCTTC
cdr3_aa: CASSFTGTSYNEQFF

v_call: TRBV3-1
d_call: .
j_call: TRBJ2-2
clone_size: many
cdr3_nt: TGTGCCAGCAGCCCCGGCGGGGAGCTGTTTTTT
cdr3_aa: CASSPGGELFF

v_call: TRBV6-5
d_call: .
j_call: TRBJ1-6
clone_size: .
cdr3_nt: TGTGCCAGCAGTTACTCGGCCAGATCACCCCTCCACTTT
cdr3_aa: CASSYSARSPLHF

v_call: TRBV27
d_call: TRBD2
j_call: TRBJ2-7
clone_size: many
cdr3_nt: TGTGCCAGCCAGGGCCCTGGGACTAGCGGGACCCCCAGCTCCTACGAGCAGTACTTC
cdr3_aa: CASQGPGTSGTPSSYEQYF

v_call: TRBV11-2
d_call: TRBD2
j_call: TRBJ2-2
clone_size: many
cdr3_nt: TGTGCCAGCAGCTCGCTGGGGCTAGCGGGAGGGTCTCCGTACACCGGGGAGCTGTTTTTT
cdr3_aa: CASSSLGLAGGSPYTGELFF

v_call: TRBV7-2
d_call: .
j_call: TRBJ2-3
clone_size: few
cdr3_nt: TGTGCCAGCACCTCTAGGGGGGGGCAGGCAGATACGCAGTATTTT
cdr3_aa: CASTSRGGQADTQYF

v_call: TRBV7-9
d_call: .
j_call: TRBJ2-3
clone_size: few
cdr3_nt: TGTGCCAGCCGGGGCATCTCCGGGCCCCGAGGCACAGATACGCAGTATTTT
cdr3_aa: CASRGISGPRGTDTQYF

v_call: TRBV10-1
d_call: TRBD2
j_call: TRBJ2-1
clone_size: .
cdr3_nt: TGCGCCATTGGGGCGGGAGTAAGCAATGAGCAGTTCTTC
cdr3_aa: CAIGAGVSNEQFF

v_call: TRBV19
d_call: TRBD1
j_call: TRBJ1-2
clone_size: few
cdr3_nt: TGTGCCACCATCGACAGGGTTCGTGGCTACACCTTC
cdr3_aa: CATIDRVRGYTF

v_call: TRBV6-1
d_call: .
j_call: TRBJ1-4
clone_size: .
cdr3_nt: TGTGCCAGCAGCTGGGGGGGAGGAGCTAATGAAAAACTGTTTTTT
cdr3_aa: CASSWGGGANEKLFF

v_call: TRBV12-3/TRBV12-4
d_call: TRBD2
j_call: TRBJ2-1
clone_size: many
cdr3_nt: TGTGCCAGCAGTTCGGGGGGATTCTACAATGAGCAGTTCTTC
cdr3_aa: CASSSGGFYNEQFF

v_call: TRBV24-1
d_call: .
j_call: TRBJ1-2
clone_size: few
cdr3_nt: TGTGCCACCAGTGATACTGACGGGGCAGCTAACTATGGCTACACCTTC
cdr3_aa: CATSDTDGAANYGYTF

v_call: TRBV28
d_call: TRBD2
j_call: TRBJ2-1
clone_size: many
cdr3_nt: TGTGCCAGCAGCCTACGGGACTACCCTTACAATGAGCAGTTCTTC
cdr3_aa: CASSLRDYPYNEQFF

v_call: TRBV29-1
d_call: TRBD2
j_call: TRBJ2-3
clone_size: many
cdr3_nt: TGCAGTGGACTAGCGGACACAGATACGCAGTATTTT
cdr3_aa: CSGLADTDTQYF

v_call: TRBV20-1
d_call: TRBD2
j_call: TRBJ2-1
clone_size: many
cdr3_nt: TGCAGTGCTGGACTAGCGGATTACAATGAGCAGTTCTTC
cdr3_aa: CSAGLADYNEQFF

v_call: TRBV2
d_call: TRBD1
j_call: TRBJ2-7
clone_size: once
cdr3_nt: TGTGCCAGCAGCGCCGGGACAGACTACTACGAGCAGTACTTC
cdr3_aa: CASSAGTDYYEQYF

v_call: TRBV24-1
d_call: .
j_call: TRBJ2-5
clone_size: many
cdr3_nt: TGTGCCACCAGTGACGACCCGACGAGCGGGACAGGAGAGACCCAGTACTTC
cdr3_aa: CATSDDPTSGTGETQYF

v_call: TRBV7-3
d_call: .
j_call: TRBJ1-4
clone_size: few
cdr3_nt: TGTGCCAGCAGCCGGCCAGGGCGTCCCTCTGGGGAAAAACTGTTTTTT
cdr3_aa: CASSRPGRPSGEKLFF

v_call: TRBV19
d_call: .
j_call: TRBJ1-1
clone_size: .
cdr3_nt: TGTGCCAGTACCCTAGGGTGGGCGGGACGGTTCAACACTGAAGCTTTCTTT
cdr3_aa: CASTLGWAGRFNTEAFF

v_call: TRBV27
d_call: TRBD1
j_call: TRBJ1-3
clone_size: .
cdr3_nt: TGTGCCAGTAAACAGACAGGGGAAGGGCTTCTCTTTGGAAACACCATATATTTT
cdr3_aa: CASKQTGEGLLFGNTIYF

v_call: TRBV11-2
d_call: TRBD1
j_call: TRBJ1-1
clone_size: many
cdr3_nt: TGTGCCAGCAGCCTAGACAGGGAATTTTTGGACACTGAAGCTTTCTTT
cdr3_aa: CASSLDREFLDTEAFF

v_call: TRBV18
d_call: .
j_call: TRBJ1-1
clone_size: many
cdr3_nt: TGTGCCAGCTCACCGTGGGACCCGGGCATGAACACTGAAGCTTTCTTT
cdr3_aa: CASSPWDPGMNTEAFF

v_call: TRBV3-1
d_call: .
j_call: TRBJ2-1
clone_size: many
cdr3_nt: TGTGCCAGCAGCCAAGAGGCGCTGTTGGGCCTCTCCTACAATGAGCAGTTCTTC
cdr3_aa: CASSQEALLGLSYNEQFF

v_call: TRBV20-1
d_call: .
j_call: TRBJ2-1
clone_size: few
cdr3_nt: TGCAGTGCCCGGAGGGGGGGGGCCAGCTCCTACAATGAGCAGTTCTTC
cdr3_aa: CSARRGGASSYNEQFF

v_call: TRBV28
d_call: .
j_call: TRBJ1-2
clone_size: many
cdr3_nt: TGTGCCAGCAGTTCCAATACGCACGGGGACTTCCTTGGGGGCTACACCTTC
cdr3_aa: CASSSNTHGDFLGGYTF

v_call: TRBV4-1
d_call: .
j_call: TRBJ2-1
clone_size: few
cdr3_nt: TGCGCCAGCAGCCAAGGAAGTGGGGCAGATACTTACAATGAGCAGTTCTTC
cdr3_aa: CASSQGSGADTYNEQFF

v_call: TRBV5-1
d_call: TRBD2
j_call: TRBJ2-3
clone_size: many
cdr3_nt: TGCGCCAGCAGCTGGCTAGCGGGAGACCCAGATACGCAGTATTTT
cdr3_aa: CASSWLAGDPDTQYF

v_call: TRBV2
d_call: TRBD1
j_call: TRBJ1-4
clone_size: .
cdr3_nt: TGTGCCAGCAGTGGGGACAGGGGGTTTTCGTCTGGTGAAAAACTGTTTTTT
cdr3_aa: CASSGDRGFSSGEKLFF

v_call: TRBV12-3/TRBV12-4
d_call: TRBD2
j_call: TRBJ2-7
clone_size: many
cdr3_nt: TGTGCCAGCAGTGTCACCGGGACTAGATCCTACGAGCAGTACTTC
cdr3_aa: CASSVTGTRSYEQYF

v_call: TRBV18
d_call: .
j_call: TRBJ2-3
clone_size: .
cdr3_nt: TGTGCCAGCTCACCGGGGTCAGTCACAGATACGCAGTATTTT
cdr3_aa: CASSPGSVTDTQYF

v_call: TRBV29-1
d_call: .
j_call: TRBJ2-1
clone_size: many
cdr3_nt: TGCAGCGCAAAAACAGGGAGCAATGAGCAGTTCTTC
cdr3_aa: CSAKTGSNEQFF

v_call: TRBV6-2/TRBV6-3
d_call: TRBD1
j_call: TRBJ1-2
clone_size: .
cdr3_nt: TGTGCCAGCAGTGTACAGGGGTGGGACGACTATGGCTACACCTTC
cdr3_aa: CASSVQGWDDYGYTF

v_call: TRBV2
d_call: .
j_call: TRBJ2-1
clone_size: many
cdr3_nt: TGTGCCAGCAGCCAATCCGCTTCTCCGGAGCAGTTCTTC
cdr3_aa: CASSQSASPEQFF

v_call: TRBV18
d_call: .
j_call: TRBJ2-5
clone_size: many
cdr3_nt: TGTGCCAGCTCACCCTCATGGGAGAGGGAGACCCAGTACTTC
cdr3_aa: CASSPSWERETQYF

v_call: TRBV6-1
d_call: .
j_call: TRBJ2-1
clone_size: .
cdr3_nt: TGTGCCAGCAGTCCTACAGGCCATTCATACAATGAGCAGTTCTTC
cdr3_aa: CASSPTGHSYNEQFF

v_call: TRBV2
d_call: .
j_call: TRBJ2-7
clone_size: many
cdr3_nt: TGTGCCAGCAGTGTAGGCTACGAGCAGTACTTC
cdr3_aa: CASSVGYEQYF

v_call: TRBV7-9
d_call: TRBD1
j_call: TRBJ2-1
clone_size: many
cdr3_nt: TGTGCCAGCAGCCTCGGGACAGAGCTTAATGAGCAGTTCTTC
cdr3_aa: CASSLGTELNEQFF

v_call: TRBV3-1
d_call: .
j_call: TRBJ2-1
clone_size: many
cdr3_nt: TGTGCCAGCAGCCATTACAGGGGAGGGAATGAGCAGTTCTTC
cdr3_aa: CASSHYRGGNEQFF

v_call: TRBV11-2
d_call: .
j_call: TRBJ1-5
clone_size: many
cdr3_nt: TGTGCCAGCAGCTTAGATGGGGTCCGGGATCAGCCCCAGCATTTT
cdr3_aa: CASSLDGVRDQPQHF

v_call: TRBV18
d_call: TRBD1
j_call: TRBJ1-5
clone_size: many
cdr3_nt: TGTGCCAGCTCACCACCTCTCAGACAGGGCAGGAGTCAGCCCCAGCATTTT
cdr3_aa: CASSPPLRQGRSQPQHF

v_call: TRBV5-1
d_call: TRBD1
j_call: TRBJ1-2
clone_size: many
cdr3_nt: TGTGCCAGCAGCCTAGGACAGGGCGATGGCTACACCTTC
cdr3_aa: CASSLGQGDGYTF

v_call: TRBV14
d_call: TRBD1
j_call: TRBJ1-1
clone_size: .
cdr3_nt: TGTGCCAGCAGCGCGACAGGGATTAATCGGACTGAAGCTTTCTTT
cdr3_aa: CASSATGINRTEAFF

v_call: TRBV29-1
d_call: TRBD2
j_call: TRBJ2-7
clone_size: few
cdr3_nt: TGCAGCGTCGTAGCGGGAGGAGTGTACTTC
cdr3_aa: CSVVAGGVYF

v_call: TRBV20-1
d_call: .
j_call: TRBJ1-1
clone_size: few
cdr3_nt: TGCAGTGCGACACAGGGAGTGGGTACTGAAGCTTTCTTT
cdr3_aa: CSATQGVGTEAFF

v_call: TRBV7-2
d_call: .
j_call: TRBJ1-1
clone_size: many
cdr3_nt: TGTGCCAGCAGCCCTTGGGTGAACACTGAAGCTTTCTTT
cdr3_aa: CASSPWVNTEAFF